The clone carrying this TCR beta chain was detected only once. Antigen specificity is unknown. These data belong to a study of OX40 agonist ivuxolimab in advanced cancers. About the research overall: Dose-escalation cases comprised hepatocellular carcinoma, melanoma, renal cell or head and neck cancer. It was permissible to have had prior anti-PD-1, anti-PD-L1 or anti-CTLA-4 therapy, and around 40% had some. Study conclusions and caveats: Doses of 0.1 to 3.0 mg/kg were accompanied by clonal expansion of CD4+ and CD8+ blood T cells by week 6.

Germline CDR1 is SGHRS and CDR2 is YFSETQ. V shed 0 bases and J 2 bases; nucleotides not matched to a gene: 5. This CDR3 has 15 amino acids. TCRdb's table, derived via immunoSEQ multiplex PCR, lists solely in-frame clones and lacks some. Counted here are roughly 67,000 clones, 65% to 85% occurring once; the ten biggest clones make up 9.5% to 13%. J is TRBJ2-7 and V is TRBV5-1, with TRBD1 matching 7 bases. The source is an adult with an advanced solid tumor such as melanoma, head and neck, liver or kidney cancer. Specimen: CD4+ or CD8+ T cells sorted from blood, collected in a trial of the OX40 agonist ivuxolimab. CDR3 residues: CASSLEGRGTYEQYF. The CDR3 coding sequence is TGCGCCAGCAGCTTGGAGGGCAGGGGGACCTACGAGCAGTACTTC.